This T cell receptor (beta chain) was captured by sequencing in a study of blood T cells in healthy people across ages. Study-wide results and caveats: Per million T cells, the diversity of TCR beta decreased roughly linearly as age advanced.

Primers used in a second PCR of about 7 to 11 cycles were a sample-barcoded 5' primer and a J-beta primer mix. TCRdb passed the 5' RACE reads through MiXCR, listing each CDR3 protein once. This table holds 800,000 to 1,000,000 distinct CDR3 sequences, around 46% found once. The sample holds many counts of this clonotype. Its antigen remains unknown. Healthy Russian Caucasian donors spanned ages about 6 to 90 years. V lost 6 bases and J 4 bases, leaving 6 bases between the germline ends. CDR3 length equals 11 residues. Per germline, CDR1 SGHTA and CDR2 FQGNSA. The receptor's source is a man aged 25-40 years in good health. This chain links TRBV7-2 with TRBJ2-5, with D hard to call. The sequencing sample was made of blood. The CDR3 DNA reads TGTGCCAGCAGTTTATCAGAGACCCAGTACTTC. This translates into CASSLSETQYF.